This entry lists 15 T cell receptor beta chains sequenced from one sample in a study. MiXCR was run by TCRdb on the 5' RACE reads, yielding one entry per CDR3 protein. The data hold 55,000 to 70,000 distinct CDR3 sequences, with more than 25% observed a single time. Sequencing was done on a sample of tumor-infiltrating memory CD4+ T cells sorted from the breast tumor. As to subset: memory CD4+ T cells, CD4+CD45RO+CD25-. All receptors derive from a female donor with breast cancer.

This clonotype has ten or more counts. This chain joins TRBV5-1 and TRBJ2-7; D may be TRBD1 (6 bases). V was trimmed by 4 bases and J by 1 base, leaving 15 bases between them. From germline, CDR1 is SGHRS and CDR2 YFSETQ. This CDR3 has 15 residues. This CDR3 reads CASSDRRSFSYEQYF. Written as DNA, the CDR3 is TGCGCCAGCAGCGACAGGCGATCCTTTTCCTACGAGCAGTACTTC.

This clonotype was recorded a few times. V and J are TRBV7-9 and TRBJ2-1; a weak D match, TRBD2 (5 bases). The germline CDR1 and CDR2 sequences are SEHNR and FQNEAQ (reference sequence). The CDR3 is 15 residues long. The V and J ends lost 7 bases and 7 bases respectively, with 20 bases between them. For the CDR3, the DNA is TGTGCCAGCAACACGGGATCCTCTAGGTGGAATGAGCAGTTCTTC. This sequence encodes CASNTGSSRWNEQFF.

The rearrangement joins TRBV4-2 to TRBJ2-3; a possible D gene is TRBD2 (5 bases). V shed 0 bases and J shed 2 bases, with 9 bases lying between them. Germline-derived CDR1 and CDR2 are LGHNA and YNFKEQ. This CDR3 spans 15 amino acids. The CDR3 nucleotides are TGTGCCAGCAGCCAAGAGGGAGCATCCACAGATACGCAGTATTTT. Its protein product is CASSQEGASTDTQYF.

The chain has TRBV12-3 or TRBV12-4 and TRBJ2-5; possibly TRBD1 for D (5 bases). This CDR3 spans 13 amino acids. V lost 5 bases and J 10 bases, leaving 17 bases between the germline ends. The DNA for the CDR3 is TGTGCCAGCAGTCCCTTAGGGGATTTAGACCAGTACTTC. It translates to CASSPLGDLDQYF.

This clonotype was seen a few times. The rearrangement uses TRBV5-1 and TRBJ1-4; the D is unclear. Between the trimmed V and J ends, which lost 0 bases and 2 bases, there was a span of 11 bases. CDR3 size: 16 residues. Germline lookup yields CDR1 SGHRS and CDR2 YFSETQ. In nucleotides, the CDR3 is TGCGCCAGCAGCTTGGATGGCGGGAGGACTAATGAAAAACTGTTTTTT. It codes for CASSLDGGRTNEKLFF.

The gene calls are TRBV5-1 and TRBJ2-7; 9 nucleotides match TRBD2. After removal of 3 bases from V and 2 bases from J, the junction contained 6 bases not matched to a gene. The germline V gene encodes CDR1 SGHRS and CDR2 YFSETQ. The CDR3 spans 15 residues. CDR3 in amino acids: CASSYSTSGTYEQYF. Here the CDR3 DNA reads TGCGCCAGCAGCTACTCGACTAGCGGAACCTACGAGCAGTACTTC. The full variable domain, rest sourced from reference TRBV5-1 and TRBJ2-7, is KAGVTQTPRYLIKTRGQQVTLSCSPISGHRSVSWYQQTPGQGLQFLFEYFSETQRNKGNFPGRFSGRQFSNSRSEMNVSTLELGDSALYLCASSYSTSGTYEQYFGPGTRLTVT.

This clonotype was observed a handful of times. The gene calls are TRBV6-1 and TRBJ1-2; 10 bases are shared with TRBD1. V dropped 3 bases and J dropped 4; count of bases not matched to a gene: 5. This CDR3 spans 15 amino acids. CDR1 MNHNS and CDR2 SASEGT come from the germline V gene. DNA for the CDR3: TGTGCCAGCAGTGATGACAGGGGGCGTTTCTATGGCTACACCTTC. It specifies CASSDDRGRFYGYTF.

This clonotype appeared a few times. The V call is TRBV7-9, the J call TRBJ1-6; D not certain. Trimming took off 2 bases at V and 13 bases at J, with 15 bases between the two ends. The length of the CDR3 is 14 residues. The germline gives CDR1 SEHNR, CDR2 FQNEAQ (reference sequence). CDR3 nucleotides: TGTGCCAGCAGCTTAAGGTCCCCGGAATGGCCCCTCCACTTT. It encodes CASSLRSPEWPLHF.

This clonotype came up a few times. V gene TRBV4-3 combines with J gene TRBJ1-2, with a weak D call TRBD1 (5 bases). CDR1 and CDR2 (germline): LGHNA, YSLEER. The CDR3 is 16 residues long. Trimming cost V 1 base and J 5 bases, with 17 bases left between them. The CDR3 coding sequence is TGCGCCAGCAGCCAAGTCTTATGGGGGGAAGCTTATGGCTACACCTTC. Translating gives CASSQVLWGEAYGYTF.

The chain uses TRBV7-2 and TRBJ1-3; D is perhaps TRBD1 (5 bases). V lost 6 bases and J 4 bases, leaving 13 bases between the germline ends. Germline V gene lookup returns CDR1 SGHTA and CDR2 FQGNSA. This CDR3 comprises 14 residues. The CDR3 loop is CASRWGESGNTIYF. For the CDR3, the DNA is TGTGCCAGCAGGTGGGGGGAATCCGGAAACACCATATATTTT.

The chain joins TRBV7-2 to TRBJ2-1; 8 bases are a match to TRBD2. There are 14 residues in the CDR3. The V and J ends lost 8 bases and 6 bases, in that order; junction bases with no gene match: 9. Germline V CDR1 and CDR2: SGHTA, FQGNSA. CDR3 sequence (DNA): TGTGCCAGCCGAGGGGAGCGGGGGTTCAATGAGCAGTTCTTC. Encoded protein: CASRGERGFNEQFF.

V and J are TRBV9 and TRBJ1-2; 8 bases match TRBD1. The CDR3 has 15 residues. Germline lookup yields CDR1 SGDLS and CDR2 YYNGEE. V trimming: 2 bases; J trimming: 4 bases; junction bases outside the gene matches: 7. CDR3 residues: CASSVGQGMVYGYTF. CDR3 DNA sequence: TGTGCCAGCAGCGTCGGACAGGGAATGGTCTATGGCTACACCTTC.

The sample holds many counts of this clonotype. The CDR3 DNA follows: TGTGCCAGCAGCGTCGCACCCGGTCGGGGGACTGAAGCTTTCTTT. Its translation is CASSVAPGRGTEAFF. The chain employs TRBV7-2 and TRBJ1-1, with D perhaps matching TRBD1 (5 bases). The CDR3 loop spans 15 amino acids. Germline V lookup: CDR1 SGHTA, CDR2 FQGNSA. V was pared by 5 bases and J by 5 bases, with 18 bases between.

The V call is TRBV6-2 or TRBV6-3, the J call TRBJ2-3; 11 positions agree with TRBD2. V was pared by 6 bases and J by 2 bases, with 4 bases of the junction left unmatched. Germline loops: CDR1 MNHEY, CDR2 SVGEGT. The CDR3 has 15 amino acids. The CDR3 bases are TGTGCCAGCAGCTTGACTAGCGGGGCCACAGATACGCAGTATTTT. It is translated as CASSLTSGATDTQYF.

At least ten counts were recorded for this clonotype. This chain's CDR3 is CASSLQEGETQYF. The CDR3 nucleotides are TGTGCCAGCAGCTTACAGGAGGGAGAGACCCAGTACTTC. The chain recombines TRBV7-2 with TRBJ2-5; perhaps TRBD2 as D (6 bases). With 2 bases removed from V and 4 bases from J, the gap between germline ends came to 8 bases. The germline V gene encodes CDR1 SGHTA and CDR2 FQGNSA. CDR3 length: 13 amino acids. The full variable domain, completed using reference TRBV7-2 and TRBJ2-5, is GAGVSQSPSNKVTEKGKDVELRCDPISGHTALYWYRQSLGQGLEFLIYFQGNSAPDKSGLPSDRFSAERTGGSVSTLTIQRTQQEDSAVYLCASSLQEGETQYFGPGTRLLVL.